The 24 T cell receptor beta chains reported below all come from one sample, sequenced in a study of shared clonotypes between healthy human individuals. Some clones are missing from TCRdb's copy, which holds only in-frame ones; the method was immunoSEQ multiplex PCR. Here the sample spans some 2,500,000 clones, roughly 92% being singletons. The sample was naive CD4+ T cells from PBMCs. The sample's subset: CD45RA+ positively selected. The receptors shown here come from a man between 18 and 35 years old in good health. Some clones in this sample may be carry-over from other donors' samples.

The count of this clone is one. V usage is TRBV19 and J usage is TRBJ2-4; D might be TRBD1 or TRBD2, each matching 5 bases. The germline gives CDR1 LNHDA, CDR2 SQIVND (reference sequence). Deletions cut 3 bases from V and 0 bases from J, with 9 bases between. CDR3 length equals 15 residues. The CDR3, as DNA: TGTGCCAGTAGTATGGGGGTCCTAGCCAAAAACATTCAGTACTTC. It encodes CASSMGVLAKNIQYF.

The rearrangement uses TRBV6-1 and TRBJ2-7; no clear D gene. Per germline, CDR1 MNHNS and CDR2 SASEGT. The CDR3 totals 14 residues. Between the trimmed V and J ends, which lost 4 bases and 0 bases, there was a span of 10 bases. CDR3 coding DNA: TGTGCCAGCAGTGGCTACAAATACTCCTACGAGCAGTACTTC. This codes for CASSGYKYSYEQYF.

V usage is TRBV28 and J usage is TRBJ1-4; perhaps TRBD1 as D (6 bases). In germline, CDR1 is MDHEN, CDR2 SYDVKM. The CDR3 is 14 amino acids. V was clipped by 4 bases and J by 7 bases, with 13 bases between them. The CDR3 bases are TGTGCCAGCAGTTCCGGGACAATGGCTGAAAAACTGTTTTTT. Protein product: CASSSGTMAEKLFF.

This chain connects TRBV28 to TRBJ2-3; D is unresolved. This CDR3 region has 13 residues. V was trimmed by 6 bases and J by 0 bases, leaving 7 bases between them. Looked up from germline, CDR1 is MDHEN and CDR2 is SYDVKM. The CDR3 sequence is CASRQPSTDTQYF. DNA of the CDR3: TGTGCCAGCAGACAGCCCAGCACAGATACGCAGTATTTT. Complete variable domain (other parts from reference TRBV28 and TRBJ2-3): DVKVTQSSRYLVKRTGEKVFLECVQDMDHENMFWYRQDPGLGLRLIYFSYDVKMKEKGDIPEGYSVSREKKERFSLILESASTNQTSMYLCASRQPSTDTQYFGPGTRLTVL.

V usage is TRBV5-4 and J usage is TRBJ2-3, with a possible D match to TRBD2 (6 bases). CDR1 is SGHNT, CDR2 YYREEE, per germline (reference sequence). The V gene lost 0 bases and the J gene lost 2 bases, with 10 bases spanning the gap. The CDR3 is 15 amino acids. This CDR3 reads CASSLGGAYTDTQYF. In DNA, the CDR3 is TGTGCCAGCAGCTTGGGCGGGGCCTACACAGATACGCAGTATTTT.

This clone was seen only once. This chain uses TRBV10-3 with TRBJ2-7, with 8 bases matching TRBD2. Germline CDR1 ENHRY, CDR2 SYGVKD. This CDR3 comprises 14 residues. Trimming at V came to 7 bases and at J to 3 bases, leaving 8 bases not matched to a gene. Here the CDR3 reads CAINPAGASYEQYF. DNA for the CDR3: TGTGCCATCAATCCAGCGGGAGCTAGCTACGAGCAGTACTTC.

The chain couples TRBV6-4 to TRBJ1-5, with a weak D call TRBD1 (6 bases). The V gene lost 0 bases and the J gene lost 0 bases, with 15 bases spanning the gap. Per germline, CDR1 MRHNA and CDR2 SNTAGT. The CDR3 consists of 18 residues. In DNA form, the CDR3 reads TGTGCCAGCAGTGACTCGAAGCAGGGGAGGATTAGCAATCAGCCCCAGCATTTT. Protein sequence: CASSDSKQGRISNQPQHF.

The chain has TRBV2 and TRBJ2-5, with D hard to call. V lost 4 bases and J 7 bases, leaving 4 bases between the germline ends. Germline CDR1 SNHLY, CDR2 FYNNEI. This CDR3 is built from 10 residues. In nucleotides, the CDR3 is TGTGCCAGCAGTGGGGGGACCCAGTACTTC. It codes for CASSGGTQYF.

The gene calls are TRBV4-1 and TRBJ1-4; D is ambiguous. The germline gives CDR1 MGHRA, CDR2 YSYEKL. Trimming cost V 3 bases and J 11 bases, with 16 bases left between them. The CDR3 extends over 14 amino acids. The CDR3 loop reads CASSHIIGRRKLFF. In nucleotides, the CDR3 is TGCGCCAGCAGCCACATCATAGGTAGACGGAAACTGTTTTTT.

This clone was counted a single time. This chain joins TRBV4-2 and TRBJ2-2, with D maybe TRBD1 (5 bases). The CDR3 sequence is 15 residues long. The germline gives CDR1 LGHNA, CDR2 YNFKEQ. V lost 0 bases and J lost 7, with 12 bases in between. CDR3 sequence (DNA): TGTGCCAGCAGCCAAGATGGCAGGGCAGGCGGGGAGCTGTTTTTT. Protein: CASSQDGRAGGELFF.

The V gene is TRBV7-6, the J gene TRBJ1-1, with TRBD1 identical over 7 bases. Losses at the gene ends were 4 bases for V and 10 bases for J; bases not matched to a gene: 15. The CDR3 length is 15 residues. Germline CDR1 reads SGHVS; CDR2 reads FNYEAQ. The CDR3 loop is CASSSPRTGLGVAFF. The CDR3 DNA reads as TGTGCCAGCAGCTCCCCCAGGACAGGTCTAGGGGTAGCTTTCTTT.

The V gene is TRBV18, the J gene TRBJ2-3, with TRBD2 matching 10 bases. The CDR3 loop spans 15 amino acids. V gave up 5 bases and J gave up 6 bases; unmatched junction bases: 8. The V gene's germline CDR1 is KGHSH and CDR2 LQKENI. CDR3 sequence (DNA): TGTGCCAGCTCAAGGGATCTAGCGGGAGACGATACGCAGTATTTT. It translates to CASSRDLAGDDTQYF.

This clone was counted once. CDR3 sequence (DNA): TGCGCCAGCAGCCAAGTGTCTGGGGGAAGCTCCTACGAGCAGTACTTC. It codes for CASSQVSGGSSYEQYF. V gene TRBV4-1 combines with J gene TRBJ2-7; D possibly matches TRBD1 or TRBD2 (5 bases each). The CDR3 sequence is 16 residues long. Trimming removed 1 base at V and 0 bases at J, with 13 bases between. Per germline, CDR1 MGHRA and CDR2 YSYEKL.

The chain couples TRBV5-1 to TRBJ2-3; 13 nucleotides match TRBD2. Germline values: CDR1 SGHRS, CDR2 YFSETQ. The CDR3 runs 14 residues. After removal of 3 bases from V and 10 bases from J, the junction contained 5 bases not matched to a gene. The CDR3 region is CASSWGLAGSSQYF. The CDR3 DNA sequence: TGCGCCAGCAGCTGGGGACTAGCGGGAAGTTCGCAGTATTTT.

The rearrangement links TRBV28 to TRBJ1-2; TRBD1 might be the D (5 bases). The ends were cut back, 6 bases at V and 0 bases at J, with 20 bases in the middle. Germline-derived CDR1 and CDR2 are MDHEN and SYDVKM. The CDR3 has 17 residues. In nucleotides, the CDR3 is TGTGCCAGCAGATCCGGGACGGACTATACTCCTAACTATGGCTACACCTTC. Translation: CASRSGTDYTPNYGYTF.

The chain recombines TRBV11-2 with TRBJ2-7, with TRBD2 matching 8 bases. Per germline, CDR1 SGHAT and CDR2 FQNNGV. The CDR3 spans 15 residues. After removal of 5 bases from V and 3 bases from J, the junction contained 9 bases not matched to a gene. The CDR3 reads CASSPRREGFYEQYF. In DNA, the CDR3 is TGTGCCAGCAGCCCCAGACGGGAGGGCTTCTACGAGCAGTACTTC.

The chain is built from TRBV6-1 and TRBJ1-2, with 9 nucleotides matching TRBD1. V lost 7 bases to trimming and J lost 3 bases; unmatched junction nucleotides: 6. Germline-derived CDR1 and CDR2 are MNHNS and SASEGT. The CDR3 is 14 residues long. The CDR3 loop is CASKTGQGYYGYTF. CDR3 DNA: TGTGCCAGCAAGACGGGACAGGGATACTATGGCTACACCTTC.

J is TRBJ2-1 and V is TRBV29-1; TRBD1 is a possible D gene (6 bases). CDR1 and CDR2 (germline): SQVTM, ANQGSEA. V was clipped by 3 bases and J by 5 bases, with 11 bases between them. There are 13 residues in the CDR3. The CDR3 DNA follows: TGCAGCGTTGAGGGGACAACCCACAATGAGCAGTTCTTC. Protein sequence: CSVEGTTHNEQFF.

The rearrangement uses TRBV5-1 and TRBJ2-7; D is uncertain. Trimming cost V 2 bases and J 0 bases, with 12 bases left between them. This CDR3 contains 15 residues. The germline CDR1 and CDR2 sequences are SGHRS and YFSETQ. The DNA of the CDR3 is TGCGCCAGCAGCTTAAATCAGTTTCTCTCCTACGAGCAGTACTTC. It specifies CASSLNQFLSYEQYF.

V is TRBV5-5 and J is TRBJ1-2; 7 nucleotides line up with TRBD1. The length of the CDR3 is 15 residues. Trimming took 4 bases from V and 4 from J; bases not matched to a gene: 10. The V gene's germline CDR1 is SGHKS and CDR2 YYEKEE (reference sequence). CDR3 nucleotides: TGTGCCAGCAGCCTTAGGGAGACAGGGATCTATGGCTACACCTTC. Translation: CASSLRETGIYGYTF. The variable domain in full, with the rest retrieved from reference TRBV5-5 and TRBJ1-2, is DAGVTQSPTHLIKTRGQQVTLRCSPISGHKSVSWYQQVLGQGPQFIFQYYEKEERGRGNFPDRFSARQFPNYSSELNVNALLLGDSALYLCASSLRETGIYGYTFGSGTRLTVV.

The gene calls are TRBV2 and TRBJ2-7; 10 bases are shared with TRBD2. V trimming: 6 bases; J trimming: 1 base; junction bases outside the gene matches: 15. The CDR3 sequence is 18 residues long. Germline values: CDR1 SNHLY, CDR2 FYNNEI. The CDR3 region has the DNA TGTGCCAGCAGCCAAAGGGGAGCTAGCGGGAGCTCATCCTACGAGCAGTACTTC. Translation: CASSQRGASGSSSYEQYF.

The chain joins TRBV7-9 to TRBJ1-5, with no clear D. Trimming stripped 5 bases from V and 7 bases from J, with 12 bases between. CDR3 length: 13 residues. Per germline, CDR1 SEHNR and CDR2 FQNEAQ (reference sequence). As DNA, the CDR3 is TGTGCCAGCAGCCCCCAATCTGACCAGCCCCAGCATTTT. This codes for CASSPQSDQPQHF. Drawing the rest from reference TRBV7-9 and TRBJ1-5, the complete variable domain is DTGVSQNPRHKITKRGQNVTFRCDPISEHNRLYWYRQTLGQGPEFLTYFQNEAQLEKSRLLSDRFSAERPKGSFSTLEIQRTEQGDSAMYLCASSPQSDQPQHFGDGTRLSIL.

V gene TRBV4-1 combines with J gene TRBJ2-5; D may correspond to TRBD1 or TRBD2 (6 bases each). Germline loops: CDR1 MGHRA, CDR2 YSYEKL. This CDR3 is built from 15 residues. Trimming pared 0 bases from V and 5 bases from J, leaving 13 bases between. The CDR3 sequence is CASSQDPGAQETQYF. The DNA for the CDR3 is TGCGCCAGCAGCCAAGATCCGGGGGCGCAGGAGACCCAGTACTTC.

The CDR3 protein is CASSLGVSGGHEQYF. The CDR3 region has the DNA TGTGCCAGCAGCTTGGGGGTATCTGGGGGCCACGAGCAGTACTTC. The chain couples TRBV5-6 to TRBJ2-7, with D tentatively TRBD1 (6 bases). The V gene lost 0 bases and the J gene lost 5 bases, with 15 bases spanning the gap. Germline lookup yields CDR1 SGHDT and CDR2 YYEEEE. This CDR3 contains 15 residues.